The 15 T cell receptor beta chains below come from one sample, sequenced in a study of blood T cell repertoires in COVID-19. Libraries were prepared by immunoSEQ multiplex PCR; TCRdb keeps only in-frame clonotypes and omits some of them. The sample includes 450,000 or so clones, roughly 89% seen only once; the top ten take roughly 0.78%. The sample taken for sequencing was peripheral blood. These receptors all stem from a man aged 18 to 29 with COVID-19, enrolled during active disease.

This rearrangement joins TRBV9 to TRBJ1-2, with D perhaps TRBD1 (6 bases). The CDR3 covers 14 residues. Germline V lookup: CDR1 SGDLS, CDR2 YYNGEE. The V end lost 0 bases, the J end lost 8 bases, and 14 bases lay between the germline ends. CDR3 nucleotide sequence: TGTGCCAGCAGCGTAGACAGGGAAGATGGGGGCTACACCTTC. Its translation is CASSVDREDGGYTF.

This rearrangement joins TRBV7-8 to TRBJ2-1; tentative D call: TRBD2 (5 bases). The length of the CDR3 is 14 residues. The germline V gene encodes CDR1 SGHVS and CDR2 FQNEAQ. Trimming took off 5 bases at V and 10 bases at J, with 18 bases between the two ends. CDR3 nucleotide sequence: TGTGCCAGCAGCCTGAATCGGGAAGCAGCAGAGCAGTTCTTC. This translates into CASSLNREAAEQFF.

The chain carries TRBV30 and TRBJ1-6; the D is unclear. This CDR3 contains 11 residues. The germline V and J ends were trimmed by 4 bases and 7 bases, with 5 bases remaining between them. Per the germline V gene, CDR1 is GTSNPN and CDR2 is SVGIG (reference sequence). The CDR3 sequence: CAWTRNSPLHF. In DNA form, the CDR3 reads TGTGCCTGGACGCGGAATTCACCCCTCCACTTT.

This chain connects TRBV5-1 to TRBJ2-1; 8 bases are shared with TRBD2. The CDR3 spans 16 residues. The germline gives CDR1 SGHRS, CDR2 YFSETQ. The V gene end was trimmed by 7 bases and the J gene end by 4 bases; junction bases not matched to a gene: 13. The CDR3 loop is CASRPLGGGSYNEQFF. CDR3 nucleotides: TGCGCCAGCCGTCCTTTAGGCGGGGGGTCGTACAATGAGCAGTTCTTC.

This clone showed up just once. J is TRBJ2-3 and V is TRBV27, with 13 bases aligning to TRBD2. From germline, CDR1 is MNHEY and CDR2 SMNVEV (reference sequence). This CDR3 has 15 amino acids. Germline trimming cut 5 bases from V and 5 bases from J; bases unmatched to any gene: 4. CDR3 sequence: CASSGLAGVQDTQYF. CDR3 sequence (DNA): TGTGCCAGCAGTGGACTAGCGGGAGTTCAAGATACGCAGTATTTT.

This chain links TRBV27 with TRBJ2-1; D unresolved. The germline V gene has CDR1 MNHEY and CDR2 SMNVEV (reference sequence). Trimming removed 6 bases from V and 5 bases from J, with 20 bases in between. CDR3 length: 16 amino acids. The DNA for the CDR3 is TGTGCCAGCAGCAACTCTAGGAGCCTTAATAACAATGAGCAGTTCTTC. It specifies CASSNSRSLNNNEQFF.

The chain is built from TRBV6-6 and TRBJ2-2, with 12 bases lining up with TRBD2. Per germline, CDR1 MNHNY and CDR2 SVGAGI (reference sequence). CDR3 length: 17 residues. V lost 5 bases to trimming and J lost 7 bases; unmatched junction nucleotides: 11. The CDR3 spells CASSPNLAGGPIGELFF. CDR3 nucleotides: TGTGCCAGCAGTCCTAACCTAGCGGGAGGGCCCATCGGGGAGCTGTTTTTT.

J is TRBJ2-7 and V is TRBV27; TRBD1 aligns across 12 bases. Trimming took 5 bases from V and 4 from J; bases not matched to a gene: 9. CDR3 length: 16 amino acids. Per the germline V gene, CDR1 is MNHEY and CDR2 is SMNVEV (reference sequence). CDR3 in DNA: TGTGCCAGCAGTCTAGGGACAGGGGGCTCAGGGTACGAGCAGTACTTC. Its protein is CASSLGTGGSGYEQYF.

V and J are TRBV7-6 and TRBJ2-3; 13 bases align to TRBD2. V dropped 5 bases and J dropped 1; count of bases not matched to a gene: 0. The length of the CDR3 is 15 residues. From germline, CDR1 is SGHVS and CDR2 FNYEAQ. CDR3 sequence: CASSGTSGGTDTQYF. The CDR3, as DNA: TGTGCCAGCAGCGGGACTAGCGGGGGCACAGATACGCAGTATTTT.

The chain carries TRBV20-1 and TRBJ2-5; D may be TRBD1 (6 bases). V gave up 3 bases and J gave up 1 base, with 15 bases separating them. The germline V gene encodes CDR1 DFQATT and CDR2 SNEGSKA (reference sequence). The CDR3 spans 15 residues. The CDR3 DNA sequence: TGCAGTGCTAGTTTGTCCCACAGGGCCCAAGAGACCCAGTACTTC. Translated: CSASLSHRAQETQYF.

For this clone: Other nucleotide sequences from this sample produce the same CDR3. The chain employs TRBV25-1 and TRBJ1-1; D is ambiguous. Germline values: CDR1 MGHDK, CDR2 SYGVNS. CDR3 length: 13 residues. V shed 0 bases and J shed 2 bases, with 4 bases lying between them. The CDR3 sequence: CASSEYRNTEAFF. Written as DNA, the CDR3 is TGTGCCAGCAGTGAATATCGTAACACTGAAGCTTTCTTT. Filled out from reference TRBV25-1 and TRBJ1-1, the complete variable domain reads EADIYQTPRYLVIGTGKKITLECSQTMGHDKMYWYQQDPGMELHLIHYSYGVNSTEKGDLSSESTVSRIRTEHFPLTLESARPSHTSQYLCASSEYRNTEAFFGQGTRLTVV.

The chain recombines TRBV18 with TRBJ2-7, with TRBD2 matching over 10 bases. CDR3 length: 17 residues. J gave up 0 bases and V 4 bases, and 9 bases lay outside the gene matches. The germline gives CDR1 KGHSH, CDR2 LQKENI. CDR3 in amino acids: CASSQLSGLAASYEQYF. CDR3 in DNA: TGTGCCAGCTCACAATTGTCCGGACTAGCGGCCTCCTACGAGCAGTACTTC.

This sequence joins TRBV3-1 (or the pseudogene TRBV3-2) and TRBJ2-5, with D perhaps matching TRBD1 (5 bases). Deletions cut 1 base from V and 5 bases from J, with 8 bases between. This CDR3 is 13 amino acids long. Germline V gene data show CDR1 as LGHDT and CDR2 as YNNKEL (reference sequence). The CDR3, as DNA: TGTGCCAGCAGCCAAGTGGGGCGGGAGACCCAGTACTTC. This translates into CASSQVGRETQYF.

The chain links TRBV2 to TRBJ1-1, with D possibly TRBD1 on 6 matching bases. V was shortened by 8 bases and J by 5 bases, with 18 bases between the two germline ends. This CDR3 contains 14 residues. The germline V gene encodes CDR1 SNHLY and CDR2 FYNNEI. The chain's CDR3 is CASGIGGAMTEAFF. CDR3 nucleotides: TGTGCCAGCGGGATAGGGGGGGCGATGACTGAAGCTTTCTTT. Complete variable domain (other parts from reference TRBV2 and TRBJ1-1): EPEVTQTPSHQVTQMGQEVILRCVPISNHLYFYWYRQILGQKVEFLVSFYNNEISEKSEIFDDQFSVERPDGSNFTLKIRSTKLEDSAMYFCASGIGGAMTEAFFGQGTRLTVV.

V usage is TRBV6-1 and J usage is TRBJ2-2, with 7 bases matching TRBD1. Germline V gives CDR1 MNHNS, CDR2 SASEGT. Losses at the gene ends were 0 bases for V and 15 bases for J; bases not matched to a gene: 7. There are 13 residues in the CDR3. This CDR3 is CASSEAKRGLMFF. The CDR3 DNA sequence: TGTGCCAGCAGTGAAGCGAAAAGGGGGCTGATGTTTTTT.